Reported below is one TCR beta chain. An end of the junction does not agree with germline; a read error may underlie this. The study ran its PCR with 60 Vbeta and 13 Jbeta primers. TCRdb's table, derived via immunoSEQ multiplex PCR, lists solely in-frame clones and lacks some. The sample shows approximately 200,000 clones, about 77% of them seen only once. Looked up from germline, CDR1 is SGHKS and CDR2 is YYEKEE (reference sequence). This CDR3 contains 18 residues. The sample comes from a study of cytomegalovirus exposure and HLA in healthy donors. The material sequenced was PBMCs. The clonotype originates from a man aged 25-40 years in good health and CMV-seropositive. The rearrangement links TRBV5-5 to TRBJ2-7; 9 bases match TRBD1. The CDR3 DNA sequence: TGTGCCAGCATCCTAGGGACAGGGAGGCGGCGGGCCGAACGATCCAGGCACTTC. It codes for CASILGTGRRRAERSRHF.